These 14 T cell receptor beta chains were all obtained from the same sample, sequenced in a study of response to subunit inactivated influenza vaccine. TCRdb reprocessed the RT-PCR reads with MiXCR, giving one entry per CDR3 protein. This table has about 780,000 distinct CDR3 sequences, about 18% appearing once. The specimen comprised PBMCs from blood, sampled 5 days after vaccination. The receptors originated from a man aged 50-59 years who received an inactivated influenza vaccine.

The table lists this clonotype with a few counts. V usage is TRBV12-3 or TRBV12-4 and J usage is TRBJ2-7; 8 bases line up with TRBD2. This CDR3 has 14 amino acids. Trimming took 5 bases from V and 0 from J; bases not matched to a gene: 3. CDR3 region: CASSQRGRSYEQYF. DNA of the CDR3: TGTGCCAGCAGTCAGCGGGGGCGCTCCTACGAGCAGTACTTC.

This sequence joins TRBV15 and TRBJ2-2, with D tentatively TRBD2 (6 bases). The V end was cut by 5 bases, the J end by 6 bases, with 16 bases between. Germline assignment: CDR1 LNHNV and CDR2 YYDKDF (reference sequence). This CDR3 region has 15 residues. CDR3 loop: CATSVGRPLAGELFF. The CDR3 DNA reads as TGTGCCACCAGCGTTGGGAGGCCCCTCGCCGGGGAGCTGTTTTTT.

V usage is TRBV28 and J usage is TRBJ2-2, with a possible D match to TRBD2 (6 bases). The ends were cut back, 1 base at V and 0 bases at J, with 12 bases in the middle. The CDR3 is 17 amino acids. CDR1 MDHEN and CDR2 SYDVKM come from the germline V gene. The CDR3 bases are TGTGCCAGCAGTTTATATATTAGCGGTTCGAACACCGGGGAGCTGTTTTTT. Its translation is CASSLYISGSNTGELFF.

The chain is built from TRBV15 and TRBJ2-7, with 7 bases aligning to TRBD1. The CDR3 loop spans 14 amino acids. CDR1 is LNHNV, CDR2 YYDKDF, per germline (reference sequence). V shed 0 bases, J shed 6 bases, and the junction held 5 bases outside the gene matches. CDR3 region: CATSRDRGFFEQYF. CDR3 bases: TGTGCCACCAGCAGAGACAGGGGGTTCTTCGAGCAGTACTTC.

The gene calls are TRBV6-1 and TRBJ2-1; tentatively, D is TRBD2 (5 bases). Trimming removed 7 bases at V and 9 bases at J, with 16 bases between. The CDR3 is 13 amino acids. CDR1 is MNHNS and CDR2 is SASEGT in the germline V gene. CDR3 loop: CASNTLGDREQFF. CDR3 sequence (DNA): TGTGCCAGCAACACACTAGGTGACCGTGAGCAGTTCTTC.

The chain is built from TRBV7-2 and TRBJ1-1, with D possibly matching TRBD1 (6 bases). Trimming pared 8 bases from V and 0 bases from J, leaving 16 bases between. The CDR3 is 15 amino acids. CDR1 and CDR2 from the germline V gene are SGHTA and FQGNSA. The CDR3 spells CASGPMGGLNTEAFF. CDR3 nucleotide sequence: TGTGCCAGCGGACCTATGGGGGGCTTGAACACTGAAGCTTTCTTT.

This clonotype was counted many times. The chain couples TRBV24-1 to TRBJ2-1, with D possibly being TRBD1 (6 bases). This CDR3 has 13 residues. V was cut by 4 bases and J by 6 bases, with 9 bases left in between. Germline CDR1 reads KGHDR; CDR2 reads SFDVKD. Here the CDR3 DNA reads TGTGCCACCAGTGACCAACAGGGCAATGAGCAGTTCTTC. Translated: CATSDQQGNEQFF.

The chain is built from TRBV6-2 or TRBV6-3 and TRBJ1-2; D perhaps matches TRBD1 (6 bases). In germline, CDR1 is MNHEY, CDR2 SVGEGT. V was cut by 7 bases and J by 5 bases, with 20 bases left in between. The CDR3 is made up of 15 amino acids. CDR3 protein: CASIGRTGRGYGYTF. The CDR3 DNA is TGTGCCAGCATCGGCAGAACGGGCAGGGGTTATGGCTACACCTTC.

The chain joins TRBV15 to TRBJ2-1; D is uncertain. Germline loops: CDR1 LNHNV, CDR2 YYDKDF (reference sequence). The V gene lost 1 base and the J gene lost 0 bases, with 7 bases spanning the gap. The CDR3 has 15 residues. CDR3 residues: CATSRVGNSYNEQFF. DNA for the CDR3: TGTGCCACCAGCAGAGTTGGAAACTCCTACAATGAGCAGTTCTTC.

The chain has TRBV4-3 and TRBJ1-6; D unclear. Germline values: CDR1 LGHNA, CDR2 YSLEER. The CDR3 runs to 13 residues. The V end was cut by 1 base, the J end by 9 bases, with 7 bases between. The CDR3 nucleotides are TGCGCCAGCAGCCAAGGGGTCCTTTCACCCCTCCACTTT. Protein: CASSQGVLSPLHF.

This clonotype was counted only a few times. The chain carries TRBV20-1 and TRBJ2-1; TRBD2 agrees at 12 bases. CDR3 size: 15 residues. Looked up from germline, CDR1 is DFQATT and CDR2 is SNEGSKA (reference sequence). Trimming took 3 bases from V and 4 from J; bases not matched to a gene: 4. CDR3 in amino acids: CSARTSGRLYNEQFF. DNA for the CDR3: TGCAGTGCTAGGACTAGCGGGAGACTATACAATGAGCAGTTCTTC.

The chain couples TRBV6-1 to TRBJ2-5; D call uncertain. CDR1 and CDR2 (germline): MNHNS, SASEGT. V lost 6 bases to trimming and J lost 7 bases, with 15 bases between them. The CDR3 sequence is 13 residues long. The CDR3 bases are TGTGCCAGCAGCGCAAGTACTTCAGGGACCCAGTACTTC. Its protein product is CASSASTSGTQYF.

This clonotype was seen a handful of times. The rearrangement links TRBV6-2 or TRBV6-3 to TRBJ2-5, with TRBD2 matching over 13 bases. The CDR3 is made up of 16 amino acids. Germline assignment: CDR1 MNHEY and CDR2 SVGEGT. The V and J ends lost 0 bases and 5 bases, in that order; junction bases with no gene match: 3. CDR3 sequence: CASSYSTSGRLETQYF. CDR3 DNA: TGTGCCAGCAGTTACTCGACTAGCGGGAGGCTGGAGACCCAGTACTTC.

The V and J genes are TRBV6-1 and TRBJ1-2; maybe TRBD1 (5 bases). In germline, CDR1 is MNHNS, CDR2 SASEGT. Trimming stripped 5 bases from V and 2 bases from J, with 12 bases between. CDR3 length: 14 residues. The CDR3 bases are TGTGCCAGCAGTACCATGACAGAGAACTATGGCTACACCTTC. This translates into CASSTMTENYGYTF.